A single sample gave rise to the 26 T cell receptor beta chains below, sequenced in a study of blood T cells in healthy people across ages. Together with a sample-barcoded 5' primer, a J-beta primer mix was included in a second PCR lasting roughly 6 to 12 cycles. TCRdb re-derived calls from the 5' RACE reads in MiXCR, one entry per CDR3 protein. The sample lists roughly 1,700,000 distinct CDR3 sequences, 28% occurring once. The sequenced material came from blood. The origin of the receptors is a woman in her 30s in good health.

The chain is built from TRBV6-2 or TRBV6-3 and TRBJ2-5; 7 nucleotides align to TRBD2. CDR1 is MNHEY and CDR2 is SVGEGT in the germline V gene. The CDR3 loop spans 15 amino acids. The trim removed 5 bases at V and 5 bases at J, leaving 11 bases unmatched. The CDR3 DNA sequence: TGTGCCAGCAGTCCCCGGAGGCGGGAGAGGGAGACCCAGTACTTC. This sequence encodes CASSPRRRERETQYF.

V is TRBV29-1 and J is TRBJ1-2, with D perhaps matching TRBD1 (6 bases). The germline V and J ends were trimmed by 2 bases and 9 bases, with 7 bases remaining between them. This CDR3 region has 10 residues. Germline V gene lookup returns CDR1 SQVTM and CDR2 ANQGSEA. The CDR3 spells CSVERDSYTF. The CDR3 nucleotides are TGCAGCGTTGAACGGGACAGCTACACCTTC.

J is TRBJ2-1 and V is TRBV7-2; D may be TRBD1 (5 bases). Trimming removed 1 base at V and 8 bases at J, with 9 bases between. The CDR3 extends over 13 amino acids. The germline V gene encodes CDR1 SGHTA and CDR2 FQGNSA. CDR3 in DNA: TGTGCCAGCAGCTTAGGGGGCATCGATGAGCAGTTCTTC. Amino acid sequence: CASSLGGIDEQFF. The full variable domain, in which reference TRBV7-2 and TRBJ2-1 provide the parts outside the CDR3, is GAGVSQSPSNKVTEKGKDVELRCDPISGHTALYWYRQSLGQGLEFLIYFQGNSAPDKSGLPSDRFSAERTGGSVSTLTIQRTQQEDSAVYLCASSLGGIDEQFFGPGTRLTVL.

This clonotype was picked up a small number of times. The chain joins TRBV5-1 to TRBJ2-7, with D hard to call. Per germline, CDR1 SGHRS and CDR2 YFSETQ. The CDR3 length is 14 residues. The V end lost 1 base, the J end lost 0 bases, and 8 bases lay between the germline ends. As DNA, the CDR3 is TGCGCCAGCAGCTTGAGTCAGGACTCCTACGAGCAGTACTTC. This gives the protein CASSLSQDSYEQYF. The variable domain in full, with the rest retrieved from reference TRBV5-1 and TRBJ2-7, is KAGVTQTPRYLIKTRGQQVTLSCSPISGHRSVSWYQQTPGQGLQFLFEYFSETQRNKGNFPGRFSGRQFSNSRSEMNVSTLELGDSALYLCASSLSQDSYEQYFGPGTRLTVT.

The chain has TRBV12-3 or TRBV12-4 and TRBJ1-3; D gene uncertain. Trimming stripped 7 bases from V and 0 bases from J, with 16 bases between. The CDR3 has 16 residues. The DNA of the CDR3 is TGTGCCAGCATGGGTGTTTCTTCCCGCTCTGGAAACACCATATATTTT. This sequence encodes CASMGVSSRSGNTIYF.

This clonotype was observed at least ten times. The V call is TRBV12-3 or TRBV12-4, the J call TRBJ2-7; 9 bases map to TRBD1. The V segment lost 5 bases and the J segment 3 bases; nucleotides outside the gene matches: 14. This CDR3 region has 17 residues. The CDR3 is CASSPGQGHPGDYEQYF. Written as DNA, the CDR3 is TGTGCCAGCAGTCCCGGACAGGGGCACCCCGGGGACTACGAGCAGTACTTC.

This clonotype was seen a few times. This rearrangement joins TRBV12-3 or TRBV12-4 to TRBJ1-3; D is perhaps TRBD1 (5 bases). With 8 bases removed from V and 1 base from J, the gap between germline ends came to 9 bases. This CDR3 is built from 13 residues. CDR3 sequence (DNA): TGTGCCAGCCTCAGGGAGTCTGGAAACACCATATATTTT. This codes for CASLRESGNTIYF.

The V call is TRBV7-2, the J call TRBJ2-1, with TRBD2 matching over 7 bases. The CDR3 has 16 residues. The V segment lost 3 bases and the J segment 8 bases; nucleotides outside the gene matches: 13. Germline V gene sequence: CDR1 SGHTA, CDR2 FQGNSA. Written as DNA, the CDR3 is TGTGCCAGCAGCTTGGCGGGAGCGAGGGCCCGCTATGAGCAGTTCTTC. This codes for CASSLAGARARYEQFF.

This clonotype was seen only a few times. The rearrangement joins TRBV7-2 to TRBJ1-2; perhaps TRBD1 as D (6 bases). The ends were cut back, 7 bases at V and 5 bases at J, with 14 bases in the middle. This CDR3 is built from 13 residues. Looked up from germline, CDR1 is SGHTA and CDR2 is FQGNSA. The CDR3 spells CASTPDRNYGYTF. The CDR3 DNA follows: TGTGCCAGCACCCCCGACAGGAATTATGGCTACACCTTC.

This clonotype was detected only a few times. V gene TRBV28 combines with J gene TRBJ2-7, with D possibly TRBD1 on 7 matching bases. Trimming pared 3 bases from V and 6 bases from J, leaving 15 bases between. The CDR3 is made up of 14 amino acids. CDR1 and CDR2 (germline): MDHEN, SYDVKM. The CDR3 DNA reads as TGTGCCAGCAGTTTCCCCAGGGGGACTCTCGAGCAGTACTTC. This codes for CASSFPRGTLEQYF.

This clonotype was observed many times. J is TRBJ2-7 and V is TRBV28; 8 nucleotides match TRBD2. Germline V gene lookup returns CDR1 MDHEN and CDR2 SYDVKM. V was clipped by 4 bases and J by 3 bases; unmatched bases: 2. The CDR3 covers 13 residues. The CDR3 reads CASSSGTSYEQYF. CDR3 sequence (DNA): TGTGCCAGCAGTTCCGGGACTAGCTACGAGCAGTACTTC.

There are many counts of this clonotype. The chain has TRBV5-6 and TRBJ2-1, with D possibly being TRBD2 (6 bases). This CDR3 has 15 amino acids. Germline V gene lookup returns CDR1 SGHDT and CDR2 YYEEEE. V was pared by 4 bases and J by 5 bases, with 16 bases between. The CDR3, as DNA: TGTGCCAGCAGCCTCTGGGGGAGGTCAAACAATGAGCAGTTCTTC. This gives the protein CASSLWGRSNNEQFF.

This clonotype was seen more than once but under ten times. The chain uses TRBV20-1 and TRBJ2-1; tentatively, D is TRBD2 (5 bases). From germline, CDR1 is DFQATT and CDR2 SNEGSKA (reference sequence). Trimming cost V 3 bases and J 2 bases, with 11 bases left between them. The CDR3 is 14 amino acids. The CDR3 protein is CSASTRVPYNEQFF. CDR3 nucleotide sequence: TGCAGTGCTAGCACTAGGGTCCCCTACAATGAGCAGTTCTTC.

This clonotype came up a few times. Here the CDR3 reads CASSWGQGSRYEQFF. In nucleotides, the CDR3 is TGTGCCAGCAGTTGGGGACAAGGGAGTCGGTATGAGCAGTTCTTC. V and J are TRBV6-5 and TRBJ2-1; TRBD1 is a possible D gene (6 bases). The CDR3 contains 15 residues. V was cut by 4 bases and J by 8 bases, with 18 bases left in between. Germline assignment: CDR1 MNHEY and CDR2 SVGAGI.

In this sample, this clonotype turned up many times. The rearrangement joins TRBV29-1 to TRBJ2-7; D call uncertain. V lost 4 bases, J lost 0 bases, and 10 bases lay in between. There are 13 residues in the CDR3. Germline assignment: CDR1 SQVTM and CDR2 ANQGSEA. The CDR3, as DNA: TGCAGCGTTGTTAAGGATTCCTCCTACGAGCAGTACTTC. The encoded protein is CSVVKDSSYEQYF.

This clonotype was found many times. The chain links TRBV28 to TRBJ2-7, with D unclear. This CDR3 contains 11 residues. Germline V lookup: CDR1 MDHEN, CDR2 SYDVKM. The CDR3 sequence is CVGPRGYEQYF. CDR3 sequence (DNA): TGTGTCGGCCCCCGAGGCTACGAGCAGTACTTC.

This clonotype was seen at least ten times. The rearrangement links TRBV12-3 or TRBV12-4 to TRBJ2-5, with TRBD2 matching 8 bases. The J segment lost 5 bases and the V segment lost 8 bases, leaving 13 bases of the junction unmatched. CDR3 length: 15 residues. The CDR3 protein is CASSGIGGAGETQYF. The CDR3 DNA follows: TGTGCCAGCTCCGGAATCGGGGGGGCCGGGGAGACCCAGTACTTC.

J is TRBJ2-1 and V is TRBV28, with TRBD1 matching 8 bases. The V gene's germline CDR1 is MDHEN and CDR2 SYDVKM. The CDR3 consists of 16 residues. Trimming at V came to 5 bases and at J to 2 bases, leaving 8 bases not matched to a gene. The CDR3 DNA follows: TGTGCCAGCAGTCTCCTGGGACAGGAGACCTACAATGAGCAGTTCTTC. Protein product: CASSLLGQETYNEQFF.

This clonotype has just a few counts. The rearrangement uses TRBV20-1 and TRBJ1-2, with 11 bases identical to TRBD1. Per the germline V gene, CDR1 is DFQATT and CDR2 is SNEGSKA (reference sequence). With V trimmed by 7 bases and J by 8 bases, 6 bases remained unmatched. CDR3 length: 12 amino acids. CDR3 coding DNA: TGCAGTGGGACAGGGGGCCTGGAAGGCTACACCTTC. Protein product: CSGTGGLEGYTF.

This clonotype has ten or more counts. The chain joins TRBV10-3 to TRBJ2-7; no clear D. The length of the CDR3 is 14 residues. In germline, CDR1 is ENHRY, CDR2 SYGVKD. Trimming took 2 bases from V and 2 from J, leaving 10 bases between them. CDR3 nucleotide sequence: TGTGCCATCAGTGAGACGGGCACCACCTACGAGCAGTACTTC. Protein: CAISETGTTYEQYF.

In this sample, this clonotype turned up many times. The chain uses TRBV20-1 and TRBJ2-7, with a weak D call TRBD1 (5 bases). This CDR3 has 13 amino acids. V was cut by 6 bases and J by 4 bases, with 16 bases left in between. Germline V CDR1 and CDR2: DFQATT, SNEGSKA (reference sequence). The CDR3 is CSAQGRGSYEQYF. The CDR3 DNA reads as TGCAGTGCCCAGGGTAGAGGCAGTTACGAGCAGTACTTC.

The chain joins TRBV9 to TRBJ2-5; the match to TRBD2 covers 7 bases. V lost 7 bases to trimming and J lost 2 bases; unmatched junction nucleotides: 11. This CDR3 is 15 amino acids long. Looked up from germline, CDR1 is SGDLS and CDR2 is YYNGEE. CDR3 residues: CASQPGLTVQETQYF. CDR3 in DNA: TGTGCCAGCCAGCCGGGACTAACAGTTCAAGAGACCCAGTACTTC.

The V gene is TRBV7-9, the J gene TRBJ1-4; no clear D. This CDR3 has 15 residues. Germline CDR1 SEHNR, CDR2 FQNEAQ (reference sequence). V lost 5 bases, J lost 2 bases, and 12 bases lay in between. The CDR3 spells CASSGNTGTNEKLFF. The CDR3, as DNA: TGTGCCAGCAGCGGGAATACTGGGACTAATGAAAAACTGTTTTTT.

The rearrangement links TRBV6-6 to TRBJ1-1, with a possible D match to TRBD1 (6 bases). Trimming cost V 6 bases and J 8 bases, with 22 bases left between them. CDR3 size: 15 residues. Germline V gene lookup returns CDR1 MNHNY and CDR2 SVGAGI (reference sequence). This CDR3 is CASSPRQVETHEAFF. The CDR3 coding sequence is TGTGCCAGCAGCCCAAGACAGGTAGAGACCCACGAAGCTTTCTTT.

This clonotype has just a few counts. The chain employs TRBV6-2 or TRBV6-3 and TRBJ2-7, with D perhaps TRBD2 (6 bases). Per the germline V gene, CDR1 is MNHEY and CDR2 is SVGEGT. V was cut by 8 bases and J by 2 bases, with 22 bases left in between. The CDR3 has 16 amino acids. The CDR3 here is CASGSERVGPTYEQYF. In DNA, the CDR3 is TGTGCCAGCGGCTCAGAGCGGGTAGGGCCGACCTACGAGCAGTACTTC.

Only a few counts were recorded for this clonotype. The chain joins TRBV10-1 to TRBJ2-7; TRBD2 agrees at 9 bases. V was pared by 2 bases and J by 4 bases, with 3 bases of the junction left unmatched. Germline values: CDR1 WNHNN, CDR2 SYGVQD (reference sequence). This CDR3 is built from 14 residues. The CDR3 DNA follows: TGCGCCAGCAGTGAGGGACTAGCGACTTACGAGCAGTACTTC. Protein: CASSEGLATYEQYF.